The 5 T cell receptor beta chains listed next were all sequenced from one sample in a study of blood T cell repertoires in COVID-19. Libraries were prepared by immunoSEQ multiplex PCR; TCRdb keeps only in-frame clonotypes and omits some of them. Counted here are roughly 150,000 clones, 65% to 85% occurring once; the ten biggest clones make up over 5%. The sequencing input was PBMCs or T cells enriched from blood (not recorded which). These receptors were taken from a man aged 70 or older who had been exposed to COVID-19.

This chain connects TRBV19 to TRBJ1-1; TRBD1 is a possible D gene (5 bases). This CDR3 is 14 amino acids long. CDR1 and CDR2 from the germline V gene are LNHDA and SQIVND (reference sequence). V lost 6 bases and J lost 0, with 11 bases in between. CDR3 amino acids: CASRGGTVNTEAFF. The CDR3 bases are TGTGCCAGTAGGGGGGGAACCGTGAACACTGAAGCTTTCTTT.

This rearrangement joins TRBV2 to TRBJ2-3; D is uncertain. Germline values: CDR1 SNHLY, CDR2 FYNNEI. Trimming took 2 bases from V and 1 from J, leaving 10 bases between them. CDR3 length equals 15 residues. This chain's CDR3 is CASSELYSRTDTQYF. Here the CDR3 DNA reads TGTGCCAGCAGTGAATTGTATAGTCGCACAGATACGCAGTATTTT. Using reference TRBV2 and TRBJ2-3 for the parts outside the CDR3, the full variable domain is EPEVTQTPSHQVTQMGQEVILRCVPISNHLYFYWYRQILGQKVEFLVSFYNNEISEKSEIFDDQFSVERPDGSNFTLKIRSTKLEDSAMYFCASSELYSRTDTQYFGPGTRLTVL.

The chain uses TRBV7-9 and TRBJ2-1; tentatively, D is TRBD2 (6 bases). The CDR3 is 17 residues long. Trimming left V 3 bases short and J 0 bases short, with 15 bases between. Germline V gene lookup returns CDR1 SEHNR and CDR2 FQNEAQ (reference sequence). DNA for the CDR3: TGTGCCAGCAGCTTGGGACCCGGAGCGGGCTCCTACAATGAGCAGTTCTTC. It encodes CASSLGPGAGSYNEQFF.

The rearrangement joins TRBV18 to TRBJ1-4; no clear D. CDR3 length: 13 residues. Trimming took off 2 bases at V and 8 bases at J, with 9 bases between the two ends. The V gene's germline CDR1 is KGHSH and CDR2 LQKENI. The CDR3 loop is CASSPGLGEKLFF. DNA of the CDR3: TGTGCCAGCTCACCAGGGTTGGGCGAAAAACTGTTTTTT.

This clone was detected only once. The genes are TRBV4-1 and TRBJ2-1; 9 nucleotides agree with TRBD2. The CDR3 contains 15 residues. V shed 3 bases, J shed 8 bases, and the junction held 8 bases outside the gene matches. Germline V gene data show CDR1 as MGHRA and CDR2 as YSYEKL. In DNA form, the CDR3 reads TGCGCCAGCAGCCACTCCGGAGCGGGAGGTTATGAGCAGTTCTTC. Translating it yields CASSHSGAGGYEQFF.